A selection of T cell receptor beta chains follows, all from one sample in a study of cytomegalovirus exposure and HLA in healthy donors. The table came from immunoSEQ multiplex PCR; TCRdb's copy has only in-frame clones and leaves some out. The table lists about 34,000 clones, approximately 86% of them singletons, with over 9.5% in the top ten. Material: PBMCs. The receptors originated from a woman under 30 in good health and CMV-seropositive. Each CDR3 is given with its conserved first and last residue. D genes are given only for firm matches. Rows may omit the clone size; those that give it use once, few, many or a size class.

V gene: TRBV5-4; clone size: NA; J gene: TRBJ2-1; D gene: TRBD1; CDR3 DNA: TGTGCCAGCAGCGCGGGACAGGGGCCCCACAATGAGCAGTTCTTC; CDR3 protein: CASSAGQGPHNEQFF
V gene: TRBV28; clone size: NA; J gene: TRBJ1-5; D gene: NA; CDR3 DNA: TGTGCCAGCAGCTGGACTAGGGGAAGGAATCAGCCCCAGCATTTT; CDR3 protein: CASSWTRGRNQPQHF
V gene: TRBV2; clone size: NA; J gene: TRBJ2-1; D gene: NA; CDR3 DNA: TGTGCCAGCAGTCTTCGGACAGTTCACAATGAGCAGTTCTTC; CDR3 protein: CASSLRTVHNEQFF
V gene: TRBV11-2; clone size: once; J gene: TRBJ2-5; D gene: NA; CDR3 DNA: TGTGCCAGCAGCTTAGATCGGGTAGCGGAGTACTTC; CDR3 protein: CASSLDRVAEYF
V gene: TRBV5-5; clone size: NA; J gene: TRBJ2-5; D gene: TRBD1; CDR3 DNA: TGTGCCAGCAGCTACTCCGGGACAGGGGGCATTAGGGTCGGGGAGCAGTACTTC; CDR3 protein: CASSYSGTGGIRVGEQYF
V gene: TRBV7-9; clone size: NA; J gene: TRBJ2-6; D gene: NA; CDR3 DNA: TGTGCCAGCAGCCGTCACAACGCTGGGGCCAACGTCCTGACTTTC; CDR3 protein: CASSRHNAGANVLTF
V gene: TRBV9; clone size: NA; J gene: TRBJ2-5; D gene: NA; CDR3 DNA: TGTGCCAGCAGCGTAGTGGGCAGTACGGAGACCCAGTACTTC; CDR3 protein: CASSVVGSTETQYF
V gene: TRBV5-4; clone size: NA; J gene: TRBJ1-5; D gene: NA; CDR3 DNA: TGTGCCAGCAGCTTGGGAGGAGGATCTCAGCCCCAGCATTTT; CDR3 protein: CASSLGGGSQPQHF
V gene: TRBV4-1; clone size: NA; J gene: TRBJ1-2; D gene: NA; CDR3 DNA: TGCGCCAGCAGCCACCGTCAGGGGTTTCGCTATGGCTACACCTTC; CDR3 protein: CASSHRQGFRYGYTF
V gene: TRBV6-5; clone size: NA; J gene: TRBJ2-7; D gene: TRBD2; CDR3 DNA: TGTGCCAGCAGTTCCCGACTAGCGGGAGGCCACGAGCAGTACTTC; CDR3 protein: CASSSRLAGGHEQYF
V gene: TRBV15; clone size: NA; J gene: TRBJ2-4; D gene: TRBD1; CDR3 DNA: TGTGCCACCAGCACAGGGGGTAGGGTTGGGAACATTCAGTACTTC; CDR3 protein: CATSTGGRVGNIQYF
V gene: TRBV4-3; clone size: NA; J gene: TRBJ2-7; D gene: NA; CDR3 DNA: TGCGCCAGCAGCCAAGCACAGGGGAGGGAGCAGTACTTC; CDR3 protein: CASSQAQGREQYF
V gene: TRBV25-1; clone size: NA; J gene: TRBJ1-4; D gene: TRBD1; CDR3 DNA: TGTGCCAGCAGTCCGGGACAGGGGGGGGAAAAACTGTTTTTT; CDR3 protein: CASSPGQGGEKLFF
V gene: TRBV10-3; clone size: NA; J gene: TRBJ2-1; D gene: TRBD1; CDR3 DNA: TGTGCCATCAGTGATGGGGGACAGGGGACCACCTACAATGAGCAGTTCTTC; CDR3 protein: CAISDGGQGTTYNEQFF
V gene: TRBV27; clone size: NA; J gene: TRBJ2-7; D gene: NA; CDR3 DNA: TGTGCCAGCAGTTCGTCAATTGGGCCCTACGAGCAGTACTTC; CDR3 protein: CASSSSIGPYEQYF
V gene: TRBV5-6; clone size: NA; J gene: TRBJ2-3; D gene: NA; CDR3 DNA: TGTGCCAGCAGCTTCAGAGGTAGCGGCCATACGCAGTATTTT; CDR3 protein: CASSFRGSGHTQYF
V gene: TRBV4-2; clone size: few; J gene: TRBJ2-1; D gene: TRBD2; CDR3 DNA: TGTGCCAGCAGCCAAGAATCGGGAGGGGCCAATGAGCAGTTCTTC; CDR3 protein: CASSQESGGANEQFF
V gene: TRBV6-5; clone size: few; J gene: TRBJ2-2; D gene: NA; CDR3 DNA: TGTGCCAGCAGTTACGATACCCGGGGAGGCGGCGGGGAGCTGTTTTTT; CDR3 protein: CASSYDTRGGGGELFF
V gene: TRBV15; clone size: NA; J gene: TRBJ2-2; D gene: TRBD1; CDR3 DNA: TGTGCCACCAGCAGAGATCGGCAGGGGGCTGGCGGGGAGCTGTTTTTT; CDR3 protein: CATSRDRQGAGGELFF
V gene: TRBV2; clone size: NA; J gene: TRBJ2-3; D gene: TRBD2; CDR3 DNA: TGTGCCAGCCTCGGGGGGCCTAGCGGGGGTCTGAGTAGCACAGATACGCAGTATTTT; CDR3 protein: CASLGGPSGGLSSTDTQYF
V gene: TRBV20-1; clone size: NA; J gene: TRBJ1-3; D gene: TRBD1; CDR3 DNA: TGCAGTCTAGGGGGCAGAAACACCATATATTTT; CDR3 protein: CSLGGRNTIYF
V gene: TRBV6-5; clone size: NA; J gene: TRBJ1-1; D gene: NA; CDR3 DNA: TGTGCCAGCAGTTACTCAGGGGGCACTGAAGCTTTCTTT; CDR3 protein: CASSYSGGTEAFF
V gene: TRBV19; clone size: NA; J gene: TRBJ2-6; D gene: NA; CDR3 DNA: TGTGCCAGTAGTACCTGGGAGCGGGTAAGCTCTGGGGCCAACGTCCTGACTTTC; CDR3 protein: CASSTWERVSSGANVLTF
V gene: TRBV7-6; clone size: once; J gene: TRBJ1-4; D gene: TRBD1; CDR3 DNA: TGTGCCAGCAGCTCGACAGGGGCGGCTGAAAAACTGTTTTTT; CDR3 protein: CASSSTGAAEKLFF
V gene: TRBV11-2; clone size: few; J gene: TRBJ2-7; D gene: TRBD1; CDR3 DNA: TGTGCCAGCACCCCCAGACAGGGGGGCTCCTACGAGCAGTACTTC; CDR3 protein: CASTPRQGGSYEQYF
V gene: TRBV7-3; clone size: NA; J gene: TRBJ2-5; D gene: TRBD2; CDR3 DNA: TGTGCCAGCAGCTTAGCGGGGGGCGTTATGGCGACCCAGTACTTC; CDR3 protein: CASSLAGGVMATQYF
V gene: TRBV27; clone size: NA; J gene: TRBJ2-7; D gene: NA; CDR3 DNA: TGTGCCAGCAGCCCCCGGGAGTCTAACTCCTACGAGCAGTACTTC; CDR3 protein: CASSPRESNSYEQYF
V gene: TRBV19; clone size: once; J gene: TRBJ2-3; D gene: TRBD2; CDR3 DNA: TGTGCCAGTAGTCTGACGGGACTAGCGGGAGCATCGCAGTATTTT; CDR3 protein: CASSLTGLAGASQYF
V gene: TRBV5-1; clone size: NA; J gene: TRBJ2-4; D gene: NA; CDR3 DNA: TGCGCCAGCAGCTTTACAATAGGACTCAAAAACATTCAGTACTTC; CDR3 protein: CASSFTIGLKNIQYF
V gene: TRBV11-3; clone size: NA; J gene: TRBJ2-5; D gene: NA; CDR3 DNA: TGTGCCAGCAGCTTCGACCGTGTAGGGGGACAGCCGGGAGAGCAGTACTTC; CDR3 protein: CASSFDRVGGQPGEQYF
V gene: TRBV4-3; clone size: NA; J gene: TRBJ2-3; D gene: TRBD2; CDR3 DNA: TGCGCCAGCAGCCAAGAGGAGACTAGCCGGGGGACGCAGTATTTT; CDR3 protein: CASSQEETSRGTQYF
V gene: TRBV28; clone size: NA; J gene: TRBJ2-2; D gene: NA; CDR3 DNA: TGTGCCAGCAGGGGGGGGCCTGACACCGGGGAGCTGTTTTTT; CDR3 protein: CASRGGPDTGELFF
V gene: TRBV18; clone size: few; J gene: TRBJ1-4; D gene: TRBD1; CDR3 DNA: TGTGCCAGCCAACAGGGGATTAATGAAAAACTGTTTTTT; CDR3 protein: CASQQGINEKLFF
V gene: TRBV6-1; clone size: NA; J gene: TRBJ1-6; D gene: TRBD1; CDR3 DNA: TGTGCCAGCAGTTTGGGACAGGGGATCGATTCACCCCTCCACTTT; CDR3 protein: CASSLGQGIDSPLHF
V gene: TRBV4-2; clone size: NA; J gene: TRBJ2-5; D gene: TRBD1; CDR3 DNA: TGTGCCAGCAGCCAGCCGAAGACAGGGACCCAAGAGACCCAGTACTTC; CDR3 protein: CASSQPKTGTQETQYF
V gene: TRBV6-1; clone size: once; J gene: TRBJ2-1; D gene: TRBD2; CDR3 DNA: TGTGCCAGCGTCATGGCTAGCGGATACAATGAGCAGTTCTTC; CDR3 protein: CASVMASGYNEQFF
V gene: TRBV7-2; clone size: NA; J gene: TRBJ2-1; D gene: TRBD1; CDR3 DNA: TGTGCCAGCAGCATTGGGGGACAGGGAATCGATGAGCAGTTCTTC; CDR3 protein: CASSIGGQGIDEQFF
V gene: TRBV11-2; clone size: NA; J gene: TRBJ2-1; D gene: TRBD2; CDR3 DNA: TGTGCCAGCAGCTTAGTACTAGCGGGGGGGTATGAGCAGTTCTTC; CDR3 protein: CASSLVLAGGYEQFF
V gene: TRBV6-6; clone size: NA; J gene: TRBJ2-7; D gene: TRBD1; CDR3 DNA: TGTGCCAGCAGCTCCGGGACAGGGGTACCCCACGAGCAGTACTTC; CDR3 protein: CASSSGTGVPHEQYF